The clone carrying this T cell receptor (beta chain) was recorded only once. The antigen is undetermined. This specimen belongs to a study of shared clonotypes between healthy human individuals. Study background: Used for every donor were three CD4 naive, three CD4 memory, two CD8 naive and one CD8 memory plate. Study observations and caveats: Across subsets, estimated richness was generally greater for naive than for memory populations. Sequencing depth was predicted to influence how clonotypes are shared among donors. The sharing of roughly 5% of naive CD4 clonotypes was seen across a few donors.

The repertoire was sequenced with immunoSEQ multiplex PCR; TCRdb's copy has only in-frame clones and lacks some. Here the sample spans 2 million or so clones, roughly 95% being singletons. Germline V gives CDR1 SQVTM, CDR2 ANQGSEA. V dropped 5 bases and J dropped 0 bases, with 15 bases sitting between them. The CDR3 contains 15 residues. The chain is built from TRBV29-1 and TRBJ2-3, with D uncertain. The source material was naive CD4+ T cells sorted from blood. The subset was: CD45RA+ positively selected. The clonotype was recovered from a man in his late teens or twenties in good health. CDR3: CSVLTSTISTDTQYF. The CDR3 nucleotides are TGCAGCGTTCTTACATCGACCATTAGCACAGATACGCAGTATTTT.